A single count supports the clone carrying this T cell receptor beta chain. Original handling: Quantification of nucleated cells was approximated via reference gene primer amplification. The assay was immunoSEQ multiplex PCR, and TCRdb's table has in-frame clones only and misses some. V, J and clone size derive from that table, while D and trimming were established from the DNA sequence. The table shows about 99,000 clones, with 80% to 90% occurring only once. This specimen comes from a study of blood T cell repertoires in COVID-19. As for the study in general: From the United States, Italy and Spain came samples of acute and convalescent COVID-19. T cells, B-cell-depleted T cells, or PBMCs supplied cDNA or gDNA.

The clonotype originates from a man in his 60s with acute or convalescent COVID-19. The sequencing input was peripheral blood.

The CDR3 nucleotides read TGTGCCAGCAGTTTCCCCGGGACAGGCGGTGAAAAACTGTTTTTT. Residues: CASSFPGTGGEKLFF. The genes are TRBV28 and TRBJ1-4; 8 bases line up with TRBD1. Trimming at V came to 3 bases and at J to 7 bases, leaving 7 bases not matched to a gene. The germline V gene has CDR1 MDHEN and CDR2 SYDVKM. The CDR3 sequence is 15 residues long.